The present entry profiles one T cell receptor (beta chain) with its context. Its target is unknown. This record belongs to a study of breast tumors, draining lymph nodes, adjacent tissues. Points from the study as a whole: Data fit most tumor T cells coming from lymph node, expanding in tumor. Compared with lymph nodes, tumors were less diverse; compared with nontumor tissue, more. The lymph node origin of tumor T cells was framed as consistent with a hypothesis, not demonstrated. Tumor and nontumor repertoires were significantly more similar in luminal-like than in basal-like breast cancer.

Samples came from axillary lymph nodes draining the breast cancer. TCRdb used MiXCR to reprocess the multiplex PCR reads, holding one entry per CDR3 protein. Among around 230,000 distinct CDR3 sequences listed, under 40% were seen once. CDR3 size: 14 residues. The J gene is TRBJ2-1, the V gene TRBV12-1. TRBV12-1 is shown as a pseudogene. This clonotype originated in a female donor with breast cancer. Some clones in this sample may be carry-over from other donors' samples. The sequenced sample consisted of axillary lymph node tissue. The CDR3 protein is CASSFTSSYNEQFF. DNA of the CDR3: TGTGCCAGCAGCTTTACTAGCTCCTACAATGAGCAGTTCTTC.